This T cell receptor (beta chain) came from a study of CD8+CD57+ T cells in acquired aplastic anemia. Overall study: Sorted CD4+ and CD8+ cells yielded roughly 3.4 ug of DNA on average. Whole-study results and caveats: Common to patients and controls were roughly 30 CD8+ CDR3 sequences.

The length of the CDR3 is 11 residues. Germline V gene lookup returns CDR1 LNHDA and CDR2 SQIVND (reference sequence). V gave up 10 bases and J gave up 9 bases, with 13 bases separating them. Individuals selected for sequencing had exhibited CD8+CD57+ cell expansion on flow cytometry. All participating patients were living with severe acquired aplastic anemia. At the time of blood sampling, patients had not yet received any therapy. The template used for profiling TCR beta VDJ and CDR3 was genomic DNA. TCRdb ran MiXCR on the reads and lists one entry per CDR3 protein. Among about 240,000 distinct CDR3 sequences, about 44% were seen once, and the ten largest hold over 7.5%. Turning to this clonotype: What it binds is not known.

The J gene is TRBJ2-1, the V gene TRBV19; D is perhaps TRBD1 or TRBD2 (5 bases each). The sample was sorted CD4+, CD8+, or CD8+CD57+ T cells (not recorded which) from PBMCs. The sequence came from a human donor with aplastic anemia. The CDR3 here is CATTPGREQFF. CDR3 bases: TGTGCCACCACTCCGGGACGTGAGCAGTTCTTC.